This is a list of T cell receptor beta chains from one sample in a study of blood T cell repertoires in COVID-19. This table comes from immunoSEQ multiplex PCR, and its TCRdb copy is limited to in-frame clones, with some not included. The top ten hold about 3.9% of the sample, which has 20,000 to 30,000 clones, approximately 93% seen once. Sequenced sample: peripheral blood. These receptor sequences come from a human donor with active COVID-19. The donor label of this sample is uncertain. The CDR3 runs from the conserved cysteine through the conserved F or W.

v_call | cdr3_aa
TRBV15 | CATSRDTVARSYNEQFF
TRBV24-1 | CATSDLTSLKGTDTQYF
TRBV28 | CASSPTGHPSGNTIYF
TRBV9 | CASSGPLPGYGYTF
TRBV27 | CASSFTPRNTGELFF
TRBV3-1/TRBV3-2 | CASSRNWAKSSGANVLTF
TRBV4-3 | CASSQDRTNQPQHF
TRBV19 | CASSMWGGNSPLHF
TRBV5-5 | CASSATGSSYNSPLHF
TRBV6-5 | CASSRLANTGELFF
TRBV29-1 | CSVEGLTYEQYF
TRBV5-1 | CASSLGGYQETQYF
TRBV19 | CASSIDLAGVNEQFF
TRBV7-8 | CASSLGGEGNEQFF
TRBV5-1 | CASSVNPGANTGELFF
TRBV5-4 | CASSLESNTEAFF
TRBV6-2/TRBV6-3 | CASSTGRGGPGTGELFF
TRBV5-4 | CASSLFSDRWKGGSPLHF
TRBV6-6 | CASSYSSLGTGNTIYF
TRBV19 | CASRMGEGVVDNSPLHF
TRBV19 | CASSMFSNTGELFF
TRBV19 | CASSIGDFNNPQHF
TRBV4-2 | CASSQGPEVGPYEQYF
TRBV5-5 | CASSWGLAGGTDTQYF
TRBV3-1/TRBV3-2 | CASSSRDRNTEAFF
TRBV7-2 | CASSLGASGFEQYF
TRBV3-1/TRBV3-2 | CASSQRTDTQYF
TRBV18 | CASSTTETSGSKGEQFF
TRBV5-6 | CASSPGTELYGYTF
TRBV12-2 | CASRLDIGPGGELNYGYTF
TRBV4-1 | CASSQEGDRGTEAFF
TRBV27 | CASSRQGINEQFF
TRBV30 | CAWSIQGLGTDTQYF
TRBV7-8 | CASTMGGRNYGYTF
TRBV6-2/TRBV6-3 | CASSYLGRRSYEQYF
TRBV7-9 | CASSPRQGRSPLHF